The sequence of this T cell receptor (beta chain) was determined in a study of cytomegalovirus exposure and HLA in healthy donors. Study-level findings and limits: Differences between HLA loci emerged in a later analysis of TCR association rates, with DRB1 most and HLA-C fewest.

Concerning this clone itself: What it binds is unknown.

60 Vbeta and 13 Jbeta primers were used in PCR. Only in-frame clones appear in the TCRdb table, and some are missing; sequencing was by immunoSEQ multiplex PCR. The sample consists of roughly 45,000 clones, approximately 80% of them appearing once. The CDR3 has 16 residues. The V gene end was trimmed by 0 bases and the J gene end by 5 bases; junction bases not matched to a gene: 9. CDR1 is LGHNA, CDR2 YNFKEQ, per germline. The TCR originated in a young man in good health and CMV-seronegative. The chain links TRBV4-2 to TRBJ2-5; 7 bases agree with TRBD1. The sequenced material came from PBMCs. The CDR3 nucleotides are TGTGCCAGCAGCCAAGATGGACAGGTGCTACTGGAGACCCAGTACTTC. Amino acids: CASSQDGQVLLETQYF.